The next 4 T cell receptor beta chains were all read from a single sample in a study of blood T cell repertoires in COVID-19. The repertoire was sequenced with immunoSEQ multiplex PCR; TCRdb's copy has only in-frame clones and lacks some. The sample yields about 430,000 clones, roughly 90% seen once. Sequenced material: PBMCs or T cells enriched from blood (not recorded which). The source is a woman aged 30 to 39 with acute COVID-19.

The chain has TRBV7-6 and TRBJ1-5; tentatively, D is TRBD1 (6 bases). Germline V gene data show CDR1 as SGHVS and CDR2 as FNYEAQ. Trimming left V 6 bases short and J 5 bases short, with 20 bases between. This CDR3 has 16 amino acids. For the CDR3, the DNA is TGTGCCAGCAGTCTCAGGGGCAGGGAAATGGATCAGCCCCAGCATTTT. Encoded protein: CASSLRGREMDQPQHF.

The gene calls are TRBV6-1 and TRBJ2-7, with a weak D call TRBD1 (6 bases). Germline V gene sequence: CDR1 MNHNS, CDR2 SASEGT. The CDR3 contains 14 residues. Trimming stripped 7 bases from V and 2 bases from J, with 15 bases between. The CDR3 coding sequence is TGTGCCAGCACGTCGTGGCAGGGGCCCTACGAGCAGTACTTC. Translation: CASTSWQGPYEQYF.

This chain links TRBV6-2 or TRBV6-3 with TRBJ1-1; D remains unclear. V was cut by 5 bases and J by 1 base, with 11 bases left in between. In germline, CDR1 is MNHEY, CDR2 SVGEGT. The CDR3 contains 14 residues. CDR3 in DNA: TGTGCCAGCAGTAGAAGAGATCCGAACACTGAAGCTTTCTTT. It translates to CASSRRDPNTEAFF.

A remark on this clone: Other DNA variants within this sample encode the same CDR3. The V gene is TRBV3-1 (or the pseudogene TRBV3-2), the J gene TRBJ2-7; D is unresolved. Trimming shortened V by 1 base and J by 7 bases, and 5 bases separated the two germline ends. The CDR3 consists of 11 residues. Germline CDR1 is LGHDT and CDR2 is YNNKEL (reference sequence). The CDR3: CASSQAGEQYF. The DNA for the CDR3 is TGTGCCAGCAGCCAAGCGGGTGAGCAGTACTTC.